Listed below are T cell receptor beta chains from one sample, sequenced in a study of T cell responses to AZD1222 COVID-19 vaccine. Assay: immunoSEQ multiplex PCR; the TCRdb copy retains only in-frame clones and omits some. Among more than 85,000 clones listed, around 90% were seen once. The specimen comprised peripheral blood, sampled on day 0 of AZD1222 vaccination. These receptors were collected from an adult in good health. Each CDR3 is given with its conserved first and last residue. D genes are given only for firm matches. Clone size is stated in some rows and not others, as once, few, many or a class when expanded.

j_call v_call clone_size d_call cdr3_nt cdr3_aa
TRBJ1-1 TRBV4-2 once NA TGTGCCAGCAGCCTGGGCCTCCTGAACACTGAAGCTTTCTTT CASSLGLLNTEAFF
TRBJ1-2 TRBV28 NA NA TGTGCCACACATGAGCCCGTAACAGGGTACGATGGCTACACCTTC CATHEPVTGYDGYTF
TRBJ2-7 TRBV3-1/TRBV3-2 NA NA TGTGCCAGCAGCGCAAGCCGGGGCTACGACGAGCAGTACTTC CASSASRGYDEQYF
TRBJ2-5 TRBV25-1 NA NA TGTGCCAGCAGTGGTGACAGAATACACGGAGAGACCCAGTACTTC CASSGDRIHGETQYF
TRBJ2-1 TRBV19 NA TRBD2 TGTGCCAGTAGTATGACTAGCGGGGACTACAATGAGCAGTTCTTC CASSMTSGDYNEQFF
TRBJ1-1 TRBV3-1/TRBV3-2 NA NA TGTGCCAGCAGCCGTCAGGGTGGAACTGAAGCTTTCTTT CASSRQGGTEAFF
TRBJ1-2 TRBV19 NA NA TGTGCCAGTAGTCACGGCGGGGGGCCCACGATCTATGGCTACACCTTC CASSHGGGPTIYGYTF
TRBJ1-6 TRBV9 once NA TGTGCCAGCAGCGTAGCTAACCCCGGCTCACCCCTCCACTTT CASSVANPGSPLHF
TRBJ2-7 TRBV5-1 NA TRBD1 TGCGCCAGCAGCCACGACAGGGCGAGGGAGCAGTACTTC CASSHDRAREQYF
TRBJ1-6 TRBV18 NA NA TGTGCCAGCTCACCACAGTATAATTCACCCCTCCACTTT CASSPQYNSPLHF
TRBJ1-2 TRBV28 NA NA TGTGCCAGCAGTTTTCTGCCTCGGGGCTACACCTTC CASSFLPRGYTF
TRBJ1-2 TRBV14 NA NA TGTGCCAGCAGCCGGGACGGAATCTATGGCTACACCTTC CASSRDGIYGYTF
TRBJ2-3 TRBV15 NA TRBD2 TGTGCCACCAGCAGAGATCGGCTAGCGGGGGGAAGCACAGATACGCAGTATTTT CATSRDRLAGGSTDTQYF
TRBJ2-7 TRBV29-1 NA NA TGCAGCGCTCAAGGCGGTCGCTACGAGCAGTACTTC CSAQGGRYEQYF
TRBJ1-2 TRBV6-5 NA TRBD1 TGTGCCAGCAGTTACAGGCAGACAGGGGGGCATGGCTACACCTTC CASSYRQTGGHGYTF
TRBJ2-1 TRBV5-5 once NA TGTGCCAGCAGCTTTGGGGGTAGCTCCTACAATGAGCAGTTCTTC CASSFGGSSYNEQFF
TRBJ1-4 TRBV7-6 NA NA TGTGCCAGCAGCTTAGCCAGCACAACTAATGAAAAACTGTTTTTT CASSLASTTNEKLFF
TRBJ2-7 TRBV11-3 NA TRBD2 TGTGCCAGCAGCTCTTGGACATCCGGGGAGGGCGAGCAGTACTTC CASSSWTSGEGEQYF
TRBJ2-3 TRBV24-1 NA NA TGTGCCACGAGGGATGATATCACAGATACGCAGTATTTT CATRDDITDTQYF
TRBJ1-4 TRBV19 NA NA TGTGCCAGTAGCACCGACGGGACCATACCGGCCGAAAAACTGTTTTTT CASSTDGTIPAEKLFF
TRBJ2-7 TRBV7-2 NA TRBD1 TGTGCCAGCAGCTCCTACCGGGACAGGGTATACGAGCAGTACTTC CASSSYRDRVYEQYF
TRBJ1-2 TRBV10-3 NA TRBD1 TGTGCCATCAGTGATTGGGGGACAGAGGACTCCACCTTC CAISDWGTEDSTF
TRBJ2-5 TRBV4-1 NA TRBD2 TGCGCCAGCAGCCAAGATTATGGAGCGGGGCAAGAGACCCAGTACTTC CASSQDYGAGQETQYF
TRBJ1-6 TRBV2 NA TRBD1 TGTGCCAGCAGTCAGGGGGCGGCTTTCTATAATTCACCCCTCCACTTT CASSQGAAFYNSPLHF